The T cell receptor (beta chain) described here comes from a study of T cell responses to AZD1222 COVID-19 vaccine. Findings and caveats of the study: Targeting of unmutated variant regions was reportedly seen in nearly half of spike-specific TCRs. Females made up more of the donors, who were largely white British, and clonal diversity may have come out too low.

This clone occurred once. Its matching antigen is unknown. The CDR3 covers 14 residues. Germline CDR1 LNHDA, CDR2 SQIVND (reference sequence). V lost 3 bases and J 8 bases, leaving 13 bases between the germline ends. Clones were sequenced by immunoSEQ multiplex PCR, and TCRdb holds only the in-frame ones, with some missing. The sample lists over 70,000 clones, over 75% occurring once. This rearrangement joins TRBV19 to TRBJ2-2, with D perhaps given as TRBD1 or TRBD2 (5 bases each). This sample comprised peripheral blood, obtained on day 0 of AZD1222 vaccination. The TCR comes from an adult in good health. In nucleotides, the CDR3 is TGTGCCAGTAGTATGGGGGTAATCCAAGGGGAGCTGTTTTTT. Translated, it gives CASSMGVIQGELFF.